The sequence of this T cell receptor (beta chain) was determined in a study of T cells in localized non-small cell lung cancer. Notes on the study in general: T cell clonality was highest in uninvolved adjacent lung, above tumor. A higher density of T cells in blood coincided with extended overall survival.

Germline assignment: CDR1 SGHTA and CDR2 FQGNSA. V lost 1 base and J lost 8, with 7 bases in between. The CDR3 length is 12 residues. Data came from immunoSEQ multiplex PCR; TCRdb stores just in-frame clones and leaves some out. Among nearly 25,000 clones, roughly nine tenths were seen once, and the ten largest hold 13% to 15%. Remarks on this clone: Its antigen is currently unknown.

The sequences come from peripheral blood, collected before any cancer treatment. The TCR was taken from a man aged 40 to 70 with stage III squamous cell lung carcinoma. This chain connects TRBV7-2 to TRBJ2-3; D not resolved. The CDR3 coding sequence is TGTGCCAGCAGCTTAGAGGTGGCTACGCAGTATTTT. Protein: CASSLEVATQYF.